A selection of T cell receptor beta chains follows, all from one sample in a study of T cells after yellow fever vaccination. A single record per CDR3 protein comes from TCRdb applying MiXCR to the 5' RACE reads. The data contain some 240,000 distinct CDR3 sequences, 5.2% of them singletons. The sequences come from CD4+ T cells sorted from PBMCs, collected on the day of the yellow fever booster vaccination. All receptors derive from a man between 18 and 35 years old who received the YFV17D yellow fever vaccine. CDR3s include the opening cysteine and the closing phenylalanine or tryptophan. Fields, in order: V gene, clone size, D gene, J gene, CDR3 DNA, CDR3 protein. The D gene is left open where the match is weak. Clone size is given for some rows only: seen once, a few or many times, or a class if the clone is expanded.

>TRBV11-2|many|NA|TRBJ2-2
TGTGCCAGCAGCACTCTACGCACCGGGGAGCTGTTTTTT
CASSTLRTGELFF
>TRBV7-6|many|NA|TRBJ2-2
TGTGCCAGCTCCAGAGATTCGGGGGCTGTGAACACCGGGGAGCTGTTTTTT
CASSRDSGAVNTGELFF
>TRBV7-3|NA|TRBD1|TRBJ2-3
TGTGCCAGCAGCTACAGGGGGGTCACAGATACGCAGTATTTT
CASSYRGVTDTQYF
>TRBV2|NA|NA|TRBJ1-6
TGTGCCAGCAACAACCGGGTATCACCCCTCCACTTT
CASNNRVSPLHF
>TRBV5-6|NA|NA|TRBJ1-5
TGTGCCAGCAGCTTATTGGACAGCGGGCAGCCCCAGCATTTT
CASSLLDSGQPQHF
>TRBV27|NA|TRBD2|TRBJ2-5
TGTGCCAGCAGTTTATGGGGGGGAGTCCAAGAGACCCAGTACTTC
CASSLWGGVQETQYF
>TRBV4-3|few|TRBD1|TRBJ1-4
TGCGCCAGCAGCCAAGAAGGGATCTGGACAGGGGAAGAAAAACTGTTTTTT
CASSQEGIWTGEEKLFF
>TRBV18|NA|NA|TRBJ1-2
TGTGCCAGCTCACCACCTCCTGGACGAGGTGGTACATCGGACGGCTACACCTTC
CASSPPPGRGGTSDGYTF
>TRBV2|NA|NA|TRBJ2-5
TGTGCCAGCAGTGCTACACAGGTCCAAGAGACCCAGTACTTC
CASSATQVQETQYF
>TRBV7-3|many|NA|TRBJ1-6
TGTGCCAGCAGCCCGAGCGGGGGGCGAGGTTCACCCCTCCACTTT
CASSPSGGRGSPLHF
>TRBV5-1|many|NA|TRBJ2-3
TGCGCCAGCAGCTTGGCGCAGGGATGGGGCACAGATACGCAGTATTTT
CASSLAQGWGTDTQYF
>TRBV4-3|many|TRBD2|TRBJ2-3
TGCGCCAGCAGCCCCCTGCCGGGACTAGCGGGGGTCCGGACAGATACGCAGTATTTT
CASSPLPGLAGVRTDTQYF
>TRBV7-2|NA|NA|TRBJ2-3
TGTGCCAGCAGCTTACTAAAGAAGGGTACGCAGTATTTT
CASSLLKKGTQYF
>TRBV29-1|NA|NA|TRBJ2-1
TGCAGCGTTGAAGATCCGGCAGGGAAGTATGATGAGCAGTTCTTC
CSVEDPAGKYDEQFF
>TRBV4-3|NA|NA|TRBJ2-7
TGCGCCAGCAGTGACCGACGTTTGAACGAGCAGTACTTC
CASSDRRLNEQYF
>TRBV5-4|few|NA|TRBJ2-1
TGTGCCAGCAGCTTGGGGCGAATCTCCTACAATGAGCAGTTCTTC
CASSLGRISYNEQFF
>TRBV5-1|few|TRBD2|TRBJ2-3
TGCGCCAGCAGCCCTACCCCGACCGGGACTAGCGGGGGGTCGCAGCAGTATTTT
CASSPTPTGTSGGSQQYF
>TRBV5-1|NA|TRBD1|TRBJ1-1
TGCGCCAGCAGCTTGGAGAAGGGGGCGCCCACTGAAGCTTTCTTT
CASSLEKGAPTEAFF
>TRBV5-1|NA|NA|TRBJ1-6
TGCGCCAGCAGCCAAGCGGCGGGGGCCGGTTCACCCCTCCACTTT
CASSQAAGAGSPLHF
>TRBV7-3|NA|NA|TRBJ2-3
TGTGCCAGCAGCTCCAAGATGGGTTCGGCAGGCACCGCGAGAGATACGCAGTATTTT
CASSSKMGSAGTARDTQYF
>TRBV12-3/TRBV12-4|many|TRBD1|TRBJ1-4
TGTGCCAGCACCCGGACAGGGGCGAATGAAAAACTGTTTTTT
CASTRTGANEKLFF
>TRBV5-1|NA|NA|TRBJ2-1
TGCGCCAGCAGCTTGTCGGTCGGGGGAGGTGAGCAGTTCTTC
CASSLSVGGGEQFF
>TRBV7-3|many|NA|TRBJ2-1
TGTGCCAGCAGCTTATCAGGACTGCTATACGATGAGCAGTTCTTC
CASSLSGLLYDEQFF
>TRBV6-2/TRBV6-3|few|TRBD1|TRBJ1-2
TGTGCCAGCAGTGATCCTCCCGGGACAGGCGGCTACACCTTC
CASSDPPGTGGYTF
>TRBV5-4|NA|NA|TRBJ2-5
TGTGCCAGCAGCAGGGGGAGGGACGTCGAGGAGACCCAGTACTTC
CASSRGRDVEETQYF
>TRBV6-2/TRBV6-3|many|NA|TRBJ1-1
TGTGCCAGCAGTTATCTTAGGGCTGAAGCTTTCTTT
CASSYLRAEAFF
>TRBV5-1|many|NA|TRBJ2-1
TGCGCCAGCAGCTTGGAAAGTCGGGGCCACAATGAGCAGTTCTTC
CASSLESRGHNEQFF
>TRBV6-5|once|TRBD1|TRBJ1-1
TGTGCCAGCAGCAAGGGACAGGGGAGAAACACTGAAGCTTTCTTT
CASSKGQGRNTEAFF
>TRBV24-1|many|NA|TRBJ2-3
TGTGCCACCAGTGTTAAGGGGCCCACAGATACGCAGTATTTT
CATSVKGPTDTQYF
>TRBV10-3|NA|NA|TRBJ1-6
TGTGCCATCAGTGGGATAGGAGGGCTTTCACCCCTCCACTTT
CAISGIGGLSPLHF
>TRBV5-1|many|NA|TRBJ2-3
TGCGCCAGCAGCTACCGATCTAGCACAGATACGCAGTATTTT
CASSYRSSTDTQYF
>TRBV9|few|NA|TRBJ2-3
TGTGCCAGCAGCGTAGATCCAGGGATCAGCACAGATACGCAGTATTTT
CASSVDPGISTDTQYF
>TRBV28|NA|NA|TRBJ2-1
TGTGCCAGCTTCACAGACCAGGGGTTTGAGCAGTTCTTC
CASFTDQGFEQFF
>TRBV28|NA|TRBD2|TRBJ2-1
TGTGCCAGCAGCGGACTAGGGCGCAGTGAGCAGTTCTTC
CASSGLGRSEQFF
>TRBV21-1|few|NA|TRBJ2-3
TGTGCCAGCAGCAAAGCGGAGCGGGGGGTCACAGATACGCAGTATTTT
CASSKAERGVTDTQYF
>TRBV7-3|few|NA|TRBJ1-5
TGTGCCAGCAGCGCAGAAAGAAATCAGCCCCAGCATTTT
CASSAERNQPQHF
>TRBV27|many|NA|TRBJ1-1
TGTGCCAGCAGACGGTCAGGGGCTGAAGCTTTCTTT
CASRRSGAEAFF
>TRBV7-9|few|NA|TRBJ1-2
TGTGCCAGCAGCTCTACACCGAGCTACTATGGCTACACCTTC
CASSSTPSYYGYTF
>TRBV18|NA|NA|TRBJ2-7
TGTGCCAGCTCAGCTCCGGACAGCTACGAGCAGTACTTC
CASSAPDSYEQYF
>TRBV7-6|NA|TRBD2|TRBJ2-5
TGTGCCAGCAGCCCTAGGCCGGGGGGGCCTGGGTACCAAGAGACCCAGTACTTC
CASSPRPGGPGYQETQYF
>TRBV7-9|many|TRBD2|TRBJ2-7
TGTGCCAGCAGCTTAAGGAGCGGGGGGGCCGACGAGCAGTACTTC
CASSLRSGGADEQYF
>TRBV6-5|many|NA|TRBJ2-3
TGTGCCACTACAAGGGGGAATACGCAGTATTTT
CATTRGNTQYF
>TRBV2|few|NA|TRBJ2-3
TGTGCCAGCAGGGACCGCTCCTCGAGGGATACGCAGTATTTT
CASRDRSSRDTQYF
>TRBV30|few|TRBD1|TRBJ1-5
TGTGCCTGGAGTGGCCCCGTAGGAGGGGGCGGCAATCAGCCCCAGCATTTT
CAWSGPVGGGGNQPQHF
>TRBV9|few|NA|TRBJ2-3
TGTGCCAGCAGCGTAGGGTTGGAGGCTGATACGCAGTATTTT
CASSVGLEADTQYF
>TRBV7-8|NA|NA|TRBJ2-7
TGTGCCAGCAGTTCGGGACGGGGATCATACGAGCAGTACTTC
CASSSGRGSYEQYF
>TRBV4-1|many|TRBD2|TRBJ2-1
TGCGCCAGCAGCCAGTTACTTAGCGGGGGTTACAATGAGCAGTTCTTC
CASSQLLSGGYNEQFF
>TRBV7-2|NA|NA|TRBJ2-5
TGTGCCAGCAGCTTAGCGGGGGTAGCGCCCGAGAGGAAGACCCAGTACTTC
CASSLAGVAPERKTQYF
>TRBV18|few|NA|TRBJ2-2
TGTGCCAGCTCACCACTTTCCGACGGGGAGCTGTTTTTT
CASSPLSDGELFF
>TRBV29-1|NA|TRBD2|TRBJ2-7
TGCAGCGTGCGGGAGGGAGTACCCTACGAGCAGTACTTC
CSVREGVPYEQYF
>TRBV6-6|few|NA|TRBJ1-2
TGTGCCAGCAGACGCCCACGCGAGAGGGTAGATCGCGGCTACACCTTC
CASRRPRERVDRGYTF
>TRBV7-2|once|NA|TRBJ1-1
TGTGCCAGCAGCTTCCTCGGCAGGATCACTGAAGCTTTCTTT
CASSFLGRITEAFF
>TRBV5-1|NA|NA|TRBJ2-5
TGCGCCAGCAGCTCCTTAGACTATTACCAAGAGACCCAGTACTTC
CASSSLDYYQETQYF
>TRBV29-1|NA|NA|TRBJ1-2
TGCAGCGTGGAGGACCAGCCTAAGGGCTACACCTTC
CSVEDQPKGYTF
>TRBV5-5|many|NA|TRBJ2-3
TGTGCCAGCAGCTTGGTCCCTAGTCTTGGAGATACGCAGTATTTT
CASSLVPSLGDTQYF
>TRBV29-1|NA|TRBD1|TRBJ2-3
TGCAGCGTTGGCCGACCGGGACAGGGTAGTCATACGCAGTATTTT
CSVGRPGQGSHTQYF
>TRBV15|NA|TRBD2|TRBJ2-1
TGTGCCACCAGCAAAGGAATAGCGGGGGGGCACGAGCAGTTCTTC
CATSKGIAGGHEQFF
>TRBV5-6|many|NA|TRBJ1-1
TGTGCCAGCTACCTAGGGCCTCACACTGAAGCTTTCTTT
CASYLGPHTEAFF